The 27 T cell receptor beta chains presented below share a single source sample, sequenced in a study of T cells in Graves' hyperthyroidism and ophthalmopathy (dated by TCRdb to between 2017 and 2020). Library method: multiplex PCR. This sample was sequenced with an Illumina HiSeq 2000. TCR beta CDR3 regions were amplified from RNA transcripts. A first-round RT-PCR of the TCR CDR3 used the HTBI primer set with the Qiagen OneStep RT-PCR kit. The public sequencing data were trimmed at Q25 with fastp and processed into clonotypes with MiXCR by TCRdb, which kept only in-frame beta chains. Rows are combined by CDR3 protein, so each entry shows the most common genes and DNA. Within this sample are a few hundred thousand distinct CDR3 sequences, with 12% to 15% of them counted one time only. The ten largest clonotypes hold about a third of the sample. The specimen sequenced was blood. The receptor set was obtained from a woman in her thirties or forties with Graves' ophthalmopathy.

This clonotype was seen a handful of times. This sequence joins TRBV19 and TRBJ1-1, with TRBD1 as a possible D gene (5 bases). Germline V lookup: CDR1 LNHDA, CDR2 SQIVND (reference sequence). V lost 1 base and J lost 0, with 12 bases in between. The CDR3 covers 16 residues. The CDR3 nucleotides read TGTGCCAGTAGTATAGCTGCGGGGGGAATGAACACTGAAGCTTTCTTT. Amino acid sequence: CASSIAAGGMNTEAFF.

This clonotype was counted many times. At one boundary the junction diverges from the germline segment, which might be a read error. The rearrangement joins TRBV19 to TRBJ2-2, with TRBD1 identical over 7 bases. The germline gives CDR1 LNHDA, CDR2 SQIVND (reference sequence). The CDR3 runs to 14 residues. Here the CDR3 DNA reads TGTGCCAGCAGTAGGGACAGAAACACCGGGGAGCTGTTTTTT. This translates into CASSRDRNTGELFF.

The table lists this clonotype with many counts. This chain joins TRBV7-8 and TRBJ2-2; 8 bases map to TRBD1. V gave up 5 bases and J gave up 6 bases; unmatched junction bases: 11. The CDR3 runs to 16 residues. Looked up from germline, CDR1 is SGHVS and CDR2 is FQNEAQ. The DNA of the CDR3 is TGTGCCAGCAGCCCCAGACAGGGGATGGGCGCCGGGGAGCTGTTTTTT. Residues: CASSPRQGMGAGELFF.

This clonotype showed up many times. The rearrangement links TRBV3-1 to TRBJ2-7; the D gene is possibly TRBD2 (5 bases). Germline CDR1 is LGHDT and CDR2 is YNNKEL (reference sequence). The V gene lost 5 bases and the J gene lost 3 bases, with 11 bases spanning the gap. This CDR3 comprises 13 residues. The CDR3 is CASSFSGDYEQYF. The CDR3 DNA is TGTGCCAGCAGCTTCTCCGGGGACTACGAGCAGTACTTC.

This clonotype was seen ten or more times. The V gene is TRBV27, the J gene TRBJ2-6; 10 bases line up with TRBD1. The CDR3 is 21 amino acids. Germline assignment: CDR1 MNHEY and CDR2 SMNVEV (reference sequence). V dropped 6 bases and J dropped 0; count of bases not matched to a gene: 17. The CDR3 region has the DNA TGTGCCAGCAGGAGTTTAGGGACAGGGGAGCCAAACCCCTCTGGGGCCAACGTCCTGACTTTC. Its translation: CASRSLGTGEPNPSGANVLTF.

This clonotype was picked up a small number of times. The CDR3 DNA reads TGTGCCAGCAGTGAATCGGGATCGACGACCGCTATCTACACCTTC. This codes for CASSESGSTTAIYTF. The rearrangement links TRBV25-1 to TRBJ1-2; D uncertain. CDR1 and CDR2 from the germline V gene are MGHDK and SYGVNS. CDR3 length: 15 residues. With 1 base removed from V and 10 bases from J, the gap between germline ends came to 19 bases.

This clonotype showed up many times. The gene calls are TRBV2 and TRBJ2-1; D ambiguous. Trimming took off 6 bases at V and 5 bases at J, with 11 bases between the two ends. The CDR3 contains 13 residues. Per germline, CDR1 SNHLY and CDR2 FYNNEI. The CDR3 loop is CASRRGHNNEQFF. In nucleotides, the CDR3 is TGTGCCAGCAGGCGTGGGCACAACAATGAGCAGTTCTTC.

This clonotype was recorded at least ten times. The chain carries TRBV20-1 and TRBJ2-3; D unclear. CDR3 size: 13 residues. Trimming removed 6 bases from V and 3 bases from J, with 13 bases in between. The germline CDR1 and CDR2 sequences are DFQATT and SNEGSKA (reference sequence). DNA of the CDR3: TGCAGTGCCCTGTCAGCGCGGACAGATACGCAGTATTTT. Translating it yields CSALSARTDTQYF.

This clonotype was found many times. This CDR3 reads CASSTRGLPYEQYF. DNA of the CDR3: TGTGCCAGCAGCACCAGGGGGCTCCCCTACGAGCAGTACTTC. V usage is TRBV7-9 and J usage is TRBJ2-7, with 8 bases matching TRBD1. V dropped 5 bases and J dropped 2; count of bases not matched to a gene: 5. This CDR3 is 14 amino acids long. Germline V gene data show CDR1 as SEHNR and CDR2 as FQNEAQ (reference sequence). Together with reference TRBV7-9 and TRBJ2-7, the CDR3 gives the full variable domain: DTGVSQNPRHKITKRGQNVTFRCDPISEHNRLYWYRQTLGQGPEFLTYFQNEAQLEKSRLLSDRFSAERPKGSFSTLEIQRTEQGDSAMYLCASSTRGLPYEQYFGPGTRLTVT.

The table lists this clonotype with a few counts. The CDR3 is CASSGLAMFDEQFF. The CDR3 DNA reads as TGTGCCAGCAGCGGACTAGCCATGTTTGATGAGCAGTTCTTC. The V gene is TRBV3-1, the J gene TRBJ2-1; 8 bases agree with TRBD2. With V trimmed by 5 bases and J by 8 bases, 8 bases remained unmatched. Germline CDR1 reads LGHDT; CDR2 reads YNNKEL (reference sequence). The CDR3 runs to 14 residues.

The rearrangement links TRBV7-9 to TRBJ1-4; the D is unclear. The length of the CDR3 is 14 residues. Germline V gives CDR1 SEHNR, CDR2 FQNEAQ (reference sequence). V dropped 5 bases and J dropped 4 bases, with 11 bases sitting between them. CDR3 DNA sequence: TGTGCCAGCAGCCCCATTGCGGTTAATGAAAAACTGTTTTTT. Residues: CASSPIAVNEKLFF.

This clonotype has more than one count but fewer than ten. The rearrangement links TRBV30 to TRBJ2-3; D is unresolved. Germline assignment: CDR1 GTSNPN and CDR2 SVGIG (reference sequence). The length of the CDR3 is 11 residues. Trimming removed 1 base at V and 6 bases at J, with 5 bases between. Here the CDR3 reads CAWSAKDTQYF. The CDR3 DNA sequence: TGTGCCTGGAGTGCCAAGGATACGCAGTATTTT.

This clonotype was seen at least ten times. The rearrangement uses TRBV6-5 and TRBJ1-3; 7 bases line up with TRBD1. CDR1 MNHEY and CDR2 SVGAGI come from the germline V gene. The CDR3 is 17 amino acids. The V segment lost 2 bases and the J segment 3 bases; nucleotides outside the gene matches: 10. CDR3 residues: CASSYTRRGLGGNTIYF. The CDR3 DNA is TGTGCCAGCAGTTACACGAGGAGGGGGCTTGGTGGAAACACCATATATTTT.

The chain recombines TRBV7-9 with TRBJ2-7; D assignment may be TRBD1 or TRBD2 (5 bases each). The CDR3 is 14 amino acids. Per the germline V gene, CDR1 is SEHNR and CDR2 is FQNEAQ (reference sequence). The germline V and J ends were trimmed by 5 bases and 2 bases, with 13 bases remaining between them. CDR3 sequence reads: CASSRGLGPYEQYF. In nucleotides, the CDR3 is TGTGCCAGCAGCCGAGGACTGGGGCCCTACGAGCAGTACTTC.

This clonotype was counted only a few times. V is TRBV18 and J is TRBJ2-1; a weak D match, TRBD2 (6 bases). Germline CDR1 KGHSH, CDR2 LQKENI. The ends were cut back, 3 bases at V and 6 bases at J, with 15 bases in the middle. This CDR3 is built from 15 residues. The CDR3 is CASSPRAAGTNEQFF. The CDR3 region has the DNA TGTGCCAGCTCACCCAGGGCGGCGGGAACCAATGAGCAGTTCTTC.

Details on this clonotype: Since a much larger clone is just one base distant, this may be a read error. The chain carries TRBV12-3 or TRBV12-4 and TRBJ2-4; no firm D call. The CDR3 runs 14 residues. V gave up 7 bases and J gave up 5 bases, with 15 bases separating them. This CDR3 is CASTIRHFQNIQYF. The DNA of the CDR3 is TGTGCCAGCACCATTAGACATTTTCAAAACATTCAGTACTTC.

This clonotype has a handful of counts. This chain uses TRBV29-1 with TRBJ1-1, with D unclear. The germline V gene has CDR1 SQVTM and CDR2 ANQGSEA. V gave up 7 bases and J gave up 1 base, with 13 bases separating them. This CDR3 has 13 residues. This chain's CDR3 is CSAQIAGNTEAFF. For the CDR3, the DNA is TGCAGCGCTCAAATCGCCGGGAACACTGAAGCTTTCTTT.

Notes on this clonotype: A much larger clone lies a single base off, so this may be a read error. The chain employs TRBV12-5 and TRBJ1-1; unclear D gene. With 5 bases removed from V and 4 bases from J, the gap between germline ends came to 11 bases. The V gene's germline CDR1 is LGHNT and CDR2 FRNRAP. The CDR3 contains 13 residues. This CDR3 is CASGPETATEAFF. CDR3 DNA sequence: TGTGCTAGTGGTCCCGAAACAGCCACTGAAGCTTTCTTT.

This clonotype was recorded many times. As DNA, the CDR3 is TGTGCCAGCAGCGCAGGACTAGCGGGAGGGCCACGCAATGAGCAGTTCTTC. Translating gives CASSAGLAGGPRNEQFF. The chain carries TRBV9 and TRBJ2-1, with 15 bases lining up with TRBD2. Losses at the gene ends were 3 bases for V and 6 bases for J; bases not matched to a gene: 7. The germline gives CDR1 SGDLS, CDR2 YYNGEE. This CDR3 region has 17 residues.

This clonotype showed up many times. The V gene is TRBV20-1, the J gene TRBJ1-2, with D possibly being TRBD1 (5 bases). CDR3 size: 12 residues. V dropped 3 bases and J dropped 2 bases, with 7 bases sitting between them. Germline CDR1 reads DFQATT; CDR2 reads SNEGSKA (reference sequence). CDR3 nucleotides: TGCAGTGCTAGGGGGGGGAACTATGGCTACACCTTC. It specifies CSARGGNYGYTF.

This clonotype was seen only a few times. V is TRBV14 and J is TRBJ1-2; D remains unclear. V lost 1 base and J lost 5, with 11 bases in between. Germline CDR1 reads SGHDN; CDR2 reads FVKESK. CDR3 length equals 14 residues. The CDR3 DNA reads as TGTGCCAGCAGCCAAGGGAGCGTGTTATATGGCTACACCTTC. Its translation: CASSQGSVLYGYTF.

The genes are TRBV6-1 and TRBJ1-3, with TRBD1 identical over 7 bases. The CDR3 length is 15 residues. V trimming: 7 bases; J trimming: 4 bases; junction bases outside the gene matches: 10. Germline lookup yields CDR1 MNHNS and CDR2 SASEGT. The CDR3 coding sequence is TGTGCCAGCACCTTGAGACAGGGTAGCGGAAACACCATATATTTT. Protein: CASTLRQGSGNTIYF.

This clonotype was detected ten times or more. The chain is built from TRBV25-1 and TRBJ2-3, with D possibly matching TRBD1 (6 bases). The germline V and J ends were trimmed by 4 bases and 3 bases, with 14 bases remaining between them. This CDR3 is 15 amino acids long. CDR1 and CDR2 (germline): MGHDK, SYGVNS. This chain's CDR3 is CASSAGQRLTDTQYF. The CDR3 DNA follows: TGTGCCAGCAGTGCCGGACAGAGACTTACAGATACGCAGTATTTT.

This clonotype was counted between two and nine times. The V call is TRBV29-1, the J call TRBJ2-3; 10 nucleotides line up with TRBD1. Germline V CDR1 and CDR2: SQVTM, ANQGSEA. This CDR3 is 14 amino acids long. V shed 6 bases and J 2 bases; nucleotides not matched to a gene: 5. The DNA for the CDR3 is TGCAGCGTCACGGGACAGGGGAACACAGATACGCAGTATTTT. Its translation is CSVTGQGNTDTQYF.

This clonotype was counted many times. The V call is TRBV6-2 or TRBV6-3, the J call TRBJ1-1; 7 bases match TRBD1. V gave up 6 bases and J gave up 5 bases; unmatched junction bases: 12. Germline lookup yields CDR1 MNHEY and CDR2 SVGEGT. The CDR3 runs 15 residues. CDR3 amino acids: CASSTPYRGRTEAFF. CDR3 bases: TGTGCCAGCAGCACCCCATACAGGGGACGAACTGAAGCTTTCTTT.

This clonotype was seen at least ten times. The chain uses TRBV11-2 and TRBJ1-3; D gene unclear. V lost 0 bases and J 2 bases, leaving 11 bases between the germline ends. The CDR3 has 16 amino acids. Germline values: CDR1 SGHAT, CDR2 FQNNGV. CDR3 region: CASSLDRGAAGNTIYF. CDR3 DNA: TGTGCCAGCAGCTTAGATCGTGGTGCAGCTGGAAACACCATATATTTT.

In its sample, this clonotype was seen many times. This sequence joins TRBV3-1 and TRBJ1-2; D is unclear. Looked up from germline, CDR1 is LGHDT and CDR2 is YNNKEL (reference sequence). Trimming shortened V by 0 bases and J by 8 bases, and 13 bases separated the two germline ends. The length of the CDR3 is 14 residues. CDR3 in DNA: TGTGCCAGCAGCCAAGATAAGGGCCAGCTAGGCTACACCTTC. It yields the protein CASSQDKGQLGYTF.